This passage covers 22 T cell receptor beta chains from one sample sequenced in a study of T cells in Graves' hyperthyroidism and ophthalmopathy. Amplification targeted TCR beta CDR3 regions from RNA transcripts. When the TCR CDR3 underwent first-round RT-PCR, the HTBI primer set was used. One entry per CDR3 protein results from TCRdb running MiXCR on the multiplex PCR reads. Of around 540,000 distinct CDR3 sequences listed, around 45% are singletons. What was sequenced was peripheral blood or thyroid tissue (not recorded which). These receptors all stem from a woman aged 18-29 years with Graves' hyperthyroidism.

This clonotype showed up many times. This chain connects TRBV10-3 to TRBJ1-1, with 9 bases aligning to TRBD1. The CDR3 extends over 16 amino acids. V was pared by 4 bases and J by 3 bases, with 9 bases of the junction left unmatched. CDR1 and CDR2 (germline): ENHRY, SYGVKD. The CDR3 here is CAISGGQGIGDTEAFF. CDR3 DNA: TGTGCCATCAGTGGCGGACAGGGGATTGGGGACACTGAAGCTTTCTTT.

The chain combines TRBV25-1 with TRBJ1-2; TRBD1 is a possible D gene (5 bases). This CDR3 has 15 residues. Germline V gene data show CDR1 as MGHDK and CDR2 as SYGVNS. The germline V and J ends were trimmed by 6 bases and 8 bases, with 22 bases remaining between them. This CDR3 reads CASSLVGDAMGGYTF. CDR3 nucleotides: TGTGCCAGCAGCTTGGTAGGGGACGCCATGGGGGGCTACACCTTC.

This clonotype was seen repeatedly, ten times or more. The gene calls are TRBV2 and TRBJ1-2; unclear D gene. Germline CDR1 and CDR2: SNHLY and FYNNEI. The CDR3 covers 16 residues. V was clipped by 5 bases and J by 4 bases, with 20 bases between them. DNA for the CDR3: TGTGCCAGCAGTACCCGGGCCGACCTGGACCTCTATGGCTACACCTTC. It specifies CASSTRADLDLYGYTF.

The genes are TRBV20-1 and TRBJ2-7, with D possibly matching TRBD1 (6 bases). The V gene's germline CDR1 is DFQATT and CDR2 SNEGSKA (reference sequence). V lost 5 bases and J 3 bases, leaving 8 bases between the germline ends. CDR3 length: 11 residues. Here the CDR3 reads CSALDSYEQYF. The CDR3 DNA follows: TGCAGTGCTTTGGACAGCTACGAGCAGTACTTC.

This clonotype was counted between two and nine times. CDR3 sequence reads: CASSFGEAPYEQYF. For the CDR3, the DNA is TGTGCCAGCAGCTTTGGGGAGGCCCCCTACGAGCAGTACTTC. This chain connects TRBV9 to TRBJ2-7; the D gene is possibly TRBD2 (6 bases). Germline values: CDR1 SGDLS, CDR2 YYNGEE. The CDR3 has 14 residues. V was pared by 4 bases and J by 2 bases, with 13 bases between.

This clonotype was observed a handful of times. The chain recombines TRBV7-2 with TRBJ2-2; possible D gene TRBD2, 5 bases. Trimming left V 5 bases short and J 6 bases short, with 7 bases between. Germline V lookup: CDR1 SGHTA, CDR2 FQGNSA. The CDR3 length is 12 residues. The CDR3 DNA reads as TGTGCCAGCAGCGTGGAGGCCGGGGAGCTGTTTTTT. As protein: CASSVEAGELFF.

The CDR3 DNA sequence: TGTGCCAGCACCCCTTATGACGGTTACGAGCAGTACTTC. It specifies CASTPYDGYEQYF. The J gene is TRBJ2-7, the V gene TRBV7-9; D gene unclear. The germline gives CDR1 SEHNR, CDR2 FQNEAQ (reference sequence). This CDR3 is 13 amino acids long. The V end was cut by 7 bases, the J end by 4 bases, with 14 bases between.

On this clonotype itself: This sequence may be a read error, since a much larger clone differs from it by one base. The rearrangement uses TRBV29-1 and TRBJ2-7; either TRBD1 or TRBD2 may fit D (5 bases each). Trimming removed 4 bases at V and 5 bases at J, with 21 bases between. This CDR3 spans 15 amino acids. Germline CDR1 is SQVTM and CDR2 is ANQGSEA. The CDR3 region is CSVVVGTGLADEQYF. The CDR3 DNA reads TGCAGCGTTGTAGTGGGGACCGGCCTAGCTGACGAGCAGTACTTC.

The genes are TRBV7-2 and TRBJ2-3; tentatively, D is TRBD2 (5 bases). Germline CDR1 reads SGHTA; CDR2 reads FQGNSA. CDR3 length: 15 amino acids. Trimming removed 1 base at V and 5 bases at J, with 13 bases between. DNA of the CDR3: TGTGCCAGCAGCTTAGGACGGCGGGCGGGAGATACGCAGTATTTT. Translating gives CASSLGRRAGDTQYF.

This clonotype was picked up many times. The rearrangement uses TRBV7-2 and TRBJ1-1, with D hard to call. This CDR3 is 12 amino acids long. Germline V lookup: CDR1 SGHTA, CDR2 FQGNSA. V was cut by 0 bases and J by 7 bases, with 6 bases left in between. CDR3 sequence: CASSLAGFEAFF. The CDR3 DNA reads TGTGCCAGCAGCTTAGCAGGGTTTGAAGCTTTCTTT.

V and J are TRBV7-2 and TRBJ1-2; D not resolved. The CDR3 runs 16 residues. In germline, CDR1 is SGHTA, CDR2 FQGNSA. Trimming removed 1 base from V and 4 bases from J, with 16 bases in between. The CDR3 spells CASSLGSAAGAYGYTF. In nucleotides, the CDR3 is TGTGCCAGCAGCTTAGGGAGCGCGGCAGGCGCCTATGGCTACACCTTC.

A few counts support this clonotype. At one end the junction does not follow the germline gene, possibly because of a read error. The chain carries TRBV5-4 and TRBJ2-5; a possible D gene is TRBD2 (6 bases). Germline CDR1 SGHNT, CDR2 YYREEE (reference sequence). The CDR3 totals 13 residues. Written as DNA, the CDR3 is TGCGCCAGCGGAGTGGGACTCCAAGAGACCCAGTACTTC. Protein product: CASGVGLQETQYF. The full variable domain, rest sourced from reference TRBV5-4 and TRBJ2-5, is ETGVTQSPTHLIKTRGQQVTLRCSSQSGHNTVSWYQQALGQGPQFIFQYYREEENGRGNFPPRFSGLQFPNYSSELNVNALELDDSALYLCASGVGLQETQYFGPGTRLLVL.

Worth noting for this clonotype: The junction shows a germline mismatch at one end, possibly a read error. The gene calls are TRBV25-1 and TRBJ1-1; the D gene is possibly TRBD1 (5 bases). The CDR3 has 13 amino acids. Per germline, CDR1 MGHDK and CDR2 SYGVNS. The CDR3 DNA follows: TGTACCAGCAGCTGGGGGGTGAACACTGAAGCTTTCTTT. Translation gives CTSSWGVNTEAFF.

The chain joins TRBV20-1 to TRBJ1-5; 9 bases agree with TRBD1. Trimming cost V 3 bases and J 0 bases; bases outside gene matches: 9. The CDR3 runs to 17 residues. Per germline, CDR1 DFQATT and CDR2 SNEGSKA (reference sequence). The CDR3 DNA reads TGCAGTGCTAGCCCCCACCGGGACAGGGCTAGCAATCAGCCCCAGCATTTT. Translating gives CSASPHRDRASNQPQHF.

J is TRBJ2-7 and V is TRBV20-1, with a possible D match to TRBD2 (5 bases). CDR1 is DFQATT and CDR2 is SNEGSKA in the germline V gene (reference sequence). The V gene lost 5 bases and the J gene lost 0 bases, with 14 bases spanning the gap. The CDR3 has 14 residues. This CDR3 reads CSASLEVLSYEQYF. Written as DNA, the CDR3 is TGCAGTGCTTCCTTGGAGGTCCTCTCCTACGAGCAGTACTTC.

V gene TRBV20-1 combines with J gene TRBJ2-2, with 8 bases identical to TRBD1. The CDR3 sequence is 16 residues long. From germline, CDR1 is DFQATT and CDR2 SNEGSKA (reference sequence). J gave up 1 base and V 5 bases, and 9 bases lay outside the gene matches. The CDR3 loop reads CSAGGRQGMNTGELFF. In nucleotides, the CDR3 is TGCAGTGCTGGGGGGAGACAGGGGATGAACACCGGGGAGCTGTTTTTT.

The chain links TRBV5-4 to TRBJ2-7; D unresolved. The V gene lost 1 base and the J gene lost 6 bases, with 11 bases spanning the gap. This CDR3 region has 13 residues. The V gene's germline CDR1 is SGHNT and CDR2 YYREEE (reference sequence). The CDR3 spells CASSLYSSGEQYF. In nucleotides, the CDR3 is TGTGCCAGCAGCTTGTATAGTTCGGGCGAGCAGTACTTC.

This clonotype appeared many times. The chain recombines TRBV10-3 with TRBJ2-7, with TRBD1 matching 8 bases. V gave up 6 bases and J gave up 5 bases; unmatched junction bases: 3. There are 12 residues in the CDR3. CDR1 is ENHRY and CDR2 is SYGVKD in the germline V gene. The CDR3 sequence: CAIRKDRDEQYF. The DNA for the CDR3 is TGTGCCATCAGAAAGGACAGGGACGAGCAGTACTTC.

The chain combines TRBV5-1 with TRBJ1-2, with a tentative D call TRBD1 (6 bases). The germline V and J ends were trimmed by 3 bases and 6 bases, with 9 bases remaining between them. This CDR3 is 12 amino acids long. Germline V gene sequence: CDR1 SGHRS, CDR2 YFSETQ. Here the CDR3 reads CASSWGRDGYTF. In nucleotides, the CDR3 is TGCGCCAGCAGCTGGGGGCGCGATGGCTACACCTTC.

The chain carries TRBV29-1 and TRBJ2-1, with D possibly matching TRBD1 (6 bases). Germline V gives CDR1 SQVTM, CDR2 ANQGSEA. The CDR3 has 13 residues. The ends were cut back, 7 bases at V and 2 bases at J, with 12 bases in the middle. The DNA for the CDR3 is TGCAGCGGACAACAGGGAACCTACAATGAGCAGTTCTTC. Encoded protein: CSGQQGTYNEQFF.

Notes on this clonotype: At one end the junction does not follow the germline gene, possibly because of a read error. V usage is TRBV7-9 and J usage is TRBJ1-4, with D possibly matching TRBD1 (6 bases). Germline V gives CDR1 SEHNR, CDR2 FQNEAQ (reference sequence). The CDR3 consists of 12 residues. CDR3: CASSELAGEASF. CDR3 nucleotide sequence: TGTGCCAGCAGCGAGCTAGCAGGGGAGGCATCTTTT.

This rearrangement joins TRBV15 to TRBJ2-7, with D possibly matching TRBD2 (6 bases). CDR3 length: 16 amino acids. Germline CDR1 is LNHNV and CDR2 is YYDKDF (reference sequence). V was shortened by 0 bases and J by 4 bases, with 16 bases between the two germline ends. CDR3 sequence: CATSRDLDSGGYEQYF. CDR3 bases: TGTGCCACCAGCAGAGATCTAGATAGCGGAGGTTACGAGCAGTACTTC.